This T cell receptor beta chain was sequenced for a study of blood T cell repertoires in COVID-19. The CDR3 covers 15 residues. Germline assignment: CDR1 SGHTA and CDR2 FQGNSA. Trimming removed 5 bases from V and 5 bases from J; junction bases left unmatched: 7. Profiling relied on immunoSEQ multiplex PCR, and the TCRdb table lists in-frame clones only, not all of them. The data hold roughly 60,000 clones, with approximately 90% observed a single time. This receptor was obtained from a human donor with acute or convalescent COVID-19. The donor label of this sample is uncertain. This chain joins TRBV7-2 and TRBJ1-4; 8 nucleotides agree with TRBD1. The source material was peripheral blood. The CDR3 DNA is TGTGCCAGCAGCGCAAGGGGACAGGTCAATGAAAAACTGTTTTTT. It specifies CASSARGQVNEKLFF.